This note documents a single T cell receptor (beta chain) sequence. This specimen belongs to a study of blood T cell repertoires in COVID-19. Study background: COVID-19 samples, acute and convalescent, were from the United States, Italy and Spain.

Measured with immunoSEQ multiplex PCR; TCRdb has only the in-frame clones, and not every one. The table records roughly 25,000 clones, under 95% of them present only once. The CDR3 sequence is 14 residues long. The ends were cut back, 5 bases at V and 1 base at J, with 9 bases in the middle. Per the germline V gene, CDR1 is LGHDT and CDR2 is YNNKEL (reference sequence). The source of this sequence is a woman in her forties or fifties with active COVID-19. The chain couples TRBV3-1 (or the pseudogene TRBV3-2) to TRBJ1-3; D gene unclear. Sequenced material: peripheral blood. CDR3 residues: CASSTAASGNTIYF. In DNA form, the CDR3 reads TGTGCCAGCAGCACCGCGGCGTCTGGAAACACCATATATTTT.